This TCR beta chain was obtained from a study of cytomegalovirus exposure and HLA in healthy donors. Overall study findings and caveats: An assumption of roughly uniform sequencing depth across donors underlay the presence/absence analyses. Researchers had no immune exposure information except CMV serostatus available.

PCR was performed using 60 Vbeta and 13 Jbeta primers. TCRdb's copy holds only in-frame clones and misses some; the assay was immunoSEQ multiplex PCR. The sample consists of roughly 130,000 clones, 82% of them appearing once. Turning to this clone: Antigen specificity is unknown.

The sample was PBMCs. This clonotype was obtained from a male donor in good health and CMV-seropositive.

DNA for the CDR3: TGTGCCAGTAGTATCTCGACAGGGGGAACTGGAACTGAAGCTTTCTTT. It translates to CASSISTGGTGTEAFF. J is TRBJ1-1 and V is TRBV19; 9 bases are shared with TRBD1. V shed 3 bases and J 5 bases; nucleotides not matched to a gene: 10. The CDR3 runs to 16 residues. Germline assignment: CDR1 LNHDA and CDR2 SQIVND (reference sequence).